Each of the 8 T cell receptor beta chains below was sequenced from the same sample in a study of shared clonotypes between healthy human individuals (dated by TCRdb to the early 2020s). Preparation of the library involved the immunoSEQ multiplex PCR assay. TCRdb stores this immuneACCESS table with in-frame sequences only. Part of the clones is absent; in the studies checked, under half of the shortfall reflects unresolved V genes, and no reason is known for the rest. Within this sample are 2 million to 2.5 million clones, with around 95% of them counted one time only. 0.13% of the sample comes from the top ten. Sequenced sample: naive CD4+ T cells sorted from blood. Reading the label with the study, this specimen's cell subset or site is: CD45RA+ positively selected. Every receptor here comes from a man aged 18 to 29 in good health.

This chain joins TRBV2 and TRBJ2-3, with 7 bases identical to TRBD2. There are 14 residues in the CDR3. J gave up 2 bases and V 8 bases, and 7 bases lay outside the gene matches. In germline, CDR1 is SNHLY, CDR2 FYNNEI. Here the CDR3 DNA reads TGTGCCAGCCAGCCCAGCGGGGACACAGATACGCAGTATTTT. It encodes CASQPSGDTDTQYF.

This chain connects TRBV11-2 to TRBJ1-1; D possibly corresponds to TRBD1 (5 bases). V lost 5 bases, J lost 4 bases, and 11 bases lay in between. CDR1 and CDR2 (germline): SGHAT, FQNNGV. The CDR3 loop spans 13 amino acids. The CDR3 is CASSRLRGTEAFF. CDR3 nucleotide sequence: TGTGCCAGCAGCCGATTAAGGGGCACTGAAGCTTTCTTT.

The rearrangement uses TRBV6-5 and TRBJ2-3, with 7 bases matching TRBD2. The V segment lost 5 bases and the J segment 2 bases; nucleotides outside the gene matches: 7. This CDR3 spans 15 amino acids. Germline-derived CDR1 and CDR2 are MNHEY and SVGAGI. DNA of the CDR3: TGTGCCAGCAGTCCCTCCCTAGCGGTCACAGATACGCAGTATTTT. This translates into CASSPSLAVTDTQYF.

The chain carries TRBV4-1 and TRBJ2-1, with D possibly being TRBD2 (6 bases). Germline CDR1 and CDR2: MGHRA and YSYEKL. This CDR3 contains 18 residues. Between the trimmed V and J ends, which lost 0 bases and 0 bases, there was a span of 15 bases. The DNA of the CDR3 is TGCGCCAGCAGCCAAGATCGCTCGCGGGGCTCCTCCTACAATGAGCAGTTCTTC. Translated, it gives CASSQDRSRGSSYNEQFF.

V is TRBV9 and J is TRBJ2-3; 15 bases fit TRBD2. The CDR3 has 19 amino acids. The germline CDR1 and CDR2 sequences are SGDLS and YYNGEE. Trimming at V came to 2 bases and at J to 1 base, leaving 8 bases not matched to a gene. DNA of the CDR3: TGTGCCAGCAGCGTGGGACTAGCGGGAGGTAGGGTCGGCACAGATACGCAGTATTTT. Translated: CASSVGLAGGRVGTDTQYF.

The chain joins TRBV19 to TRBJ1-3; D remains unclear. The V gene's germline CDR1 is LNHDA and CDR2 SQIVND (reference sequence). The CDR3 contains 14 residues. Trimming stripped 8 bases from V and 0 bases from J, with 11 bases between. Here the CDR3 DNA reads TGTGCCAGTCGGCCCCGGCCCTCTGGAAACACCATATATTTT. It yields the protein CASRPRPSGNTIYF.

The chain recombines TRBV10-3 with TRBJ2-7, with TRBD2 matching 13 bases. The CDR3 runs 14 residues. The V segment lost 7 bases and the J segment 13 bases; nucleotides outside the gene matches: 13. Per germline, CDR1 ENHRY and CDR2 SYGVKD. CDR3 nucleotide sequence: TGTGCCATCACCCAGGAAGGACTAGCGGGAGTTCCCTACTTC. It codes for CAITQEGLAGVPYF.

CDR3 coding DNA: TGCAGTTGTGGAAGAAACACTGAAGCTTTCTTT. Residues: CSCGRNTEAFF. V usage is TRBV20-1 and J usage is TRBJ1-1; D gene uncertain. The CDR3 runs 11 residues. In germline, CDR1 is DFQATT, CDR2 SNEGSKA (reference sequence). Trimming stripped 8 bases from V and 2 bases from J, with 9 bases between.